The rows below give T cell receptor beta chains drawn from one sample of a study of blood T cell repertoires in COVID-19. Method: immunoSEQ multiplex PCR; TCRdb's copy keeps in-frame clones and lacks some. The sample yields just under 150,000 clones, roughly 85% seen once. Input material: peripheral blood. The receptors come from a human donor with acute or convalescent COVID-19. The donor label of this sample is uncertain. Each CDR3 is given with its conserved first and last residue. The order of the fields is V gene, clone size, CDR3 length, D gene, J gene, CDR3 protein, CDR3 DNA. The D gene is left open where the match is weak. Size is stated for part of the rows, as once, few or many counts, or as a class when the clone is expanded.

v_call: TRBV19
clone_size: -
cdr3_length: 15
d_call: -
j_call: TRBJ1-2
cdr3_aa: CASSIDQGANYGYTF
cdr3_nt: TGTGCCAGTAGTATAGATCAGGGCGCTAACTATGGCTACACCTTC

v_call: TRBV7-3
clone_size: -
cdr3_length: 16
d_call: TRBD1
j_call: TRBJ1-2
cdr3_aa: CASSITGQTLNYGYTF
cdr3_nt: TGTGCCAGCAGCATTACGGGACAGACCCTTAACTATGGCTACACCTTC

v_call: TRBV30
clone_size: -
cdr3_length: 11
d_call: -
j_call: TRBJ2-2
cdr3_aa: CAWGWAGELFF
cdr3_nt: TGTGCCTGGGGGTGGGCGGGGGAGCTGTTTTTT

v_call: TRBV14
clone_size: -
cdr3_length: 14
d_call: -
j_call: TRBJ1-6
cdr3_aa: CASSQGRLVSPLHF
cdr3_nt: TGTGCCAGCAGCCAAGGTCGGTTGGTTTCACCCCTCCACTTT

v_call: TRBV20-1
clone_size: -
cdr3_length: 18
d_call: TRBD1
j_call: TRBJ1-5
cdr3_aa: CSASDRGRGQGRGQPQHF
cdr3_nt: TGCAGTGCTAGTGATCGGGGTCGGGGACAGGGAAGAGGTCAGCCCCAGCATTTT

v_call: TRBV7-2
clone_size: -
cdr3_length: 17
d_call: -
j_call: TRBJ1-6
cdr3_aa: CASSPRQPSSYNSPLHF
cdr3_nt: TGTGCCAGCAGTCCTCGACAGCCGAGCTCCTATAATTCACCCCTCCACTTT

v_call: TRBV19
clone_size: -
cdr3_length: 13
d_call: -
j_call: TRBJ2-5
cdr3_aa: CASSGGRRETQYF
cdr3_nt: TGTGCCAGTAGCGGGGGACGTCGGGAGACCCAGTACTTC

v_call: TRBV19
clone_size: -
cdr3_length: 15
d_call: -
j_call: TRBJ2-7
cdr3_aa: CASSISAGGYYEQYF
cdr3_nt: TGTGCCAGTAGTATTTCGGCAGGAGGCTATTACGAGCAGTACTTC

v_call: TRBV7-3
clone_size: -
cdr3_length: 16
d_call: TRBD2
j_call: TRBJ2-3
cdr3_aa: CASSRVPAGVTDTQYF
cdr3_nt: TGTGCCAGCAGCCGGGTACCAGCGGGGGTCACAGATACGCAGTATTTT

v_call: TRBV28
clone_size: -
cdr3_length: 16
d_call: -
j_call: TRBJ2-7
cdr3_aa: CASSPHKGGGGYEQYF
cdr3_nt: TGTGCCAGCAGTCCCCACAAAGGGGGTGGGGGATACGAGCAGTACTTC

v_call: TRBV5-5
clone_size: -
cdr3_length: 16
d_call: TRBD2
j_call: TRBJ2-5
cdr3_aa: CASSSGLAGRGETQYF
cdr3_nt: TGTGCCAGCAGCTCGGGACTAGCGGGCCGAGGAGAGACCCAGTACTTC

v_call: TRBV24-1
clone_size: -
cdr3_length: 14
d_call: -
j_call: TRBJ1-2
cdr3_aa: CATSDLNADYGYTF
cdr3_nt: TGTGCCACCAGTGATTTGAATGCGGACTATGGCTACACCTTC

v_call: TRBV5-4
clone_size: -
cdr3_length: 14
d_call: -
j_call: TRBJ1-2
cdr3_aa: CASSRGGRAYGYTF
cdr3_nt: TGTGCCAGCAGCCGGGGGGGCAGGGCTTATGGCTACACCTTC

v_call: TRBV4-3
clone_size: -
cdr3_length: 16
d_call: -
j_call: TRBJ1-4
cdr3_aa: CASSQGTPVTYEKLFF
cdr3_nt: TGCGCCAGCAGCCAAGGGACACCCGTAACTTACGAAAAACTGTTTTTT

v_call: TRBV27
clone_size: -
cdr3_length: 15
d_call: TRBD1
j_call: TRBJ1-1
cdr3_aa: CASSPRGPLNTEAFF
cdr3_nt: TGTGCCAGCAGTCCGAGGGGGCCCCTAAACACTGAAGCTTTCTTT

v_call: TRBV6-5
clone_size: -
cdr3_length: 13
d_call: -
j_call: TRBJ2-4
cdr3_aa: CASRPLGQNIQYF
cdr3_nt: TGTGCCAGCAGACCCCTAGGCCAAAACATTCAGTACTTC

v_call: TRBV7-9
clone_size: -
cdr3_length: 15
d_call: TRBD1
j_call: TRBJ2-5
cdr3_aa: CASRQTGAGQETQYF
cdr3_nt: TGTGCCAGCAGGCAGACAGGGGCCGGCCAAGAGACCCAGTACTTC

v_call: TRBV3-1/TRBV3-2
clone_size: once
cdr3_length: 14
d_call: TRBD2
j_call: TRBJ2-2
cdr3_aa: CASSQREGTGELFF
cdr3_nt: TGTGCCAGCAGCCAGCGGGAGGGCACCGGGGAGCTGTTTTTT

v_call: TRBV6-4
clone_size: -
cdr3_length: 16
d_call: -
j_call: TRBJ2-3
cdr3_aa: CASSDSGTPFEGTQYF
cdr3_nt: TGTGCCAGCAGTGACTCCGGGACTCCCTTCGAGGGCACGCAGTATTTT

v_call: TRBV5-1
clone_size: -
cdr3_length: 15
d_call: -
j_call: TRBJ2-7
cdr3_aa: CASSLGRVGSYEQYF
cdr3_nt: TGCGCCAGCAGCTTGGGCAGGGTCGGCTCCTACGAGCAGTACTTC

v_call: TRBV4-2
clone_size: -
cdr3_length: 14
d_call: -
j_call: TRBJ1-1
cdr3_aa: CASSQVSREGEAFF
cdr3_nt: TGTGCCAGCAGCCAAGTCAGCAGGGAAGGTGAAGCTTTCTTT

v_call: TRBV9
clone_size: few
cdr3_length: 16
d_call: TRBD1
j_call: TRBJ1-1
cdr3_aa: CASSAGSSVGQGEAFF
cdr3_nt: TGTGCCAGCAGCGCCGGAAGTAGCGTGGGACAGGGGGAAGCTTTCTTT

v_call: TRBV6-2/TRBV6-3
clone_size: -
cdr3_length: 15
d_call: TRBD1
j_call: TRBJ1-4
cdr3_aa: CASSPGTATNEKLFF
cdr3_nt: TGTGCCAGCAGTCCCGGGACAGCCACTAATGAAAAACTGTTTTTT

v_call: TRBV7-9
clone_size: -
cdr3_length: 13
d_call: -
j_call: TRBJ2-1
cdr3_aa: CASSLIGYNEQFF
cdr3_nt: TGTGCCAGCAGCTTAATCGGGTACAATGAGCAGTTCTTC

v_call: TRBV30
clone_size: -
cdr3_length: 14
d_call: -
j_call: TRBJ2-7
cdr3_aa: CAWTSQVGSGEQYF
cdr3_nt: TGTGCCTGGACTTCACAGGTTGGATCTGGCGAGCAGTACTTC

v_call: TRBV10-3
clone_size: -
cdr3_length: 14
d_call: -
j_call: TRBJ2-7
cdr3_aa: CAISESWATYEQYF
cdr3_nt: TGTGCCATCAGTGAGTCATGGGCCACCTACGAGCAGTACTTC

v_call: TRBV7-2
clone_size: -
cdr3_length: 14
d_call: TRBD1
j_call: TRBJ2-7
cdr3_aa: CASSRDRGRSEQYF
cdr3_nt: TGTGCCAGCAGCCGGGACAGGGGGCGTTCCGAGCAGTACTTC

v_call: TRBV7-8
clone_size: -
cdr3_length: 20
d_call: TRBD2
j_call: TRBJ2-1
cdr3_aa: CASSLARGGLSGTSHNEQFF
cdr3_nt: TGTGCCAGCAGCTTAGCACGCGGGGGCCTTAGCGGGACTTCTCACAATGAGCAGTTCTTC

v_call: TRBV2
clone_size: once
cdr3_length: 15
d_call: -
j_call: TRBJ1-6
cdr3_aa: CASSEPTGANSPLHF
cdr3_nt: TGTGCCAGCAGTGAGCCGACAGGAGCCAATTCACCCCTCCACTTT

v_call: TRBV10-3
clone_size: -
cdr3_length: 12
d_call: -
j_call: TRBJ1-1
cdr3_aa: CAISMEKTEAFF
cdr3_nt: TGTGCCATCAGCATGGAGAAGACTGAAGCTTTCTTT

v_call: TRBV3-1/TRBV3-2
clone_size: -
cdr3_length: 16
d_call: -
j_call: TRBJ2-3
cdr3_aa: CASSPPAWAGTDTQYF
cdr3_nt: TGTGCCAGCAGCCCACCCGCCTGGGCGGGGACTGATACGCAGTATTTT